This T cell receptor beta chain emerged from a study of graft-versus-host responses after intestinal transplantation. Study at large: Recipients uniformly received anti-thymocyte globulin induction, followed by tacrolimus and steroids for approximately 3 years. Study-level findings and limits: An association linked early post-transplant HvG declines with peak circulating GvH clone levels. Elevated graft-versus-host to host-versus-graft clonal ratios in allografts were recorded for patients with graft-donor T cell macrochimerism. GvH clones were identified in recipient marrow, with some first appearing in ileum or blood.

Points on this clone: No antigen is known for it.

The protocol was immunoSEQ multiplex PCR, while the TCRdb copy is restricted to in-frame clones and leaves out a portion. The sample shows about 71,000 clones, about 90% of them seen only once. This receptor was taken from a human donor who received an intestinal transplant. Sequencing was performed on unstimulated CD8+ T cells sorted from spleen or lymph node cells, taken before intestinal transplant.

This CDR3 is CASSTPGWGIGTEAFF. The CDR3 DNA sequence: TGTGCCAGCAGTACCCCAGGGTGGGGTATTGGGACTGAAGCTTTCTTT. This chain uses TRBV6-6 with TRBJ1-1; TRBD1 might be the D (5 bases). Trimming stripped 5 bases from V and 5 bases from J, with 21 bases between. Germline CDR1 MNHNY, CDR2 SVGAGI (reference sequence). CDR3 length: 16 residues.